This TCR beta chain was captured in a study of T cells after yellow fever vaccination (dated by TCRdb to 2018 to 2020). Context from the whole study: The SMART-Seq v4 Ultra Low Input RNA kit was used to prepare libraries from fractions with low cell numbers. Bulk TCR alpha and beta repertoires were sequenced longitudinally to track T-cell clones before and after primary and booster YFV17D yellow fever vaccination. The cohort comprised two healthy male donors, one aged 18 to 30 and one aged 30 to 40 years. Blood was collected at multiple timepoints before and after primary and secondary immunization, and bulk PBMC replicates and cell subsets were isolated. Points the paper makes about the study in general: Because only a couple of donors were included in the study, the extent to which the findings can be generalized is limited. A small share of clonotypes occurred in both CD4 and CD8 compartments, likely arising from convergent recombination. FACS-sorted repertoires could contain abundant contaminating clonotypes from the bulk population, so computational filtering was required. After the booster, most clones that had expanded after primary vaccination were detected again (around 96% of CD4 and around nine tenths of CD8), suggesting broad maintenance of memory. Compared with the primary T-cell response, the secondary T-cell response was faster but weaker, reaching its peak on day 5 rather than on day 15.

TCR cDNA was made using 5'RACE template switching, a step that added a universal primer site and unique molecular identifiers. cDNA synthesis was primed from both the TCR alpha and TCR beta constant segments. Libraries were amplified in two PCR steps, with sample barcodes and sequencing adapters added in the second step. Sequencing of the libraries was done on either Illumina HiSeq 2500 (2x100 bp) or NovaSeq (2x150 bp). The authors' analysis ran thus. MIGEC was used to demultiplex reads and collapse the reads into UMI consensus sequences, and MiXCR was used for V(D)J alignment. Using edgeR on replicate PBMC samples, clonotypes were called vaccine-responding if FDR was below 0.01 and the log2 fold change was above 5 up to day 15. Each bulk clonotype was labeled CD4 or CD8 based on which sequenced repertoire, CD4 or CD8, contained the clonotype at higher abundance. The public reads were run again by TCRdb, first through fastp at Q25 and then through MiXCR, and only productive beta chains were kept. Under each unique CDR3 protein, matching rows form one entry showing the most common genes and DNA. TCRdb assigned the V and J calls; the authors' analysis was not used. This sample holds around 63,000 distinct CDR3 sequences; approximately 8% were observed only once. The ten most abundant clones make up 35% to 40% of the sample.

The treatment or condition label for this specimen denotes: live attenuated yellow fever vaccine strain. PBMCs were isolated from peripheral blood using a standard Ficoll-Paque protocol. CD4 and CD8 T-cell fractions were isolated with Dynabeads CD4 and CD8 positive selection kits. TriZol was used to extract RNA from bulk PBMCs, CD4 and CD8 fractions, and dextramer-positive and dextramer-negative fractions. Many counts were recorded for this clonotype. There is no known antigen for this receptor. Base-call qualities are not available, and no considerably larger clone is one nucleotide away. From the cysteine up to the phenylalanine, the CDR3 has a length of 15 residues. Only CDR3 DNA is held: 45 bases, read in frame from base 1. From the germline V gene, CDR1 is SGHRS and CDR2 is YFSETQ. The junction carries 18 bases between V and J, which are trimmed by 4 bases and 6 bases respectively.

The rearrangement joined TRBV5-1 to TRBJ2-3; a weak D assignment points to TRBD1 (6 bases agree). The input for sequencing was CD8+ T cells sorted from PBMCs, taken 15 days after the yellow fever booster vaccination. The receptor's source is a man between 25 and 39 years old who received the YFV17D yellow fever vaccine. The CDR3 loop reads CASSPSDSVGDTQYF. DNA sequence: TGCGCCAGCAGCCCCTCGGACAGTGTTGGGGATACGCAGTATTTT. Where the CDR3 stops, the reference TRBV5-1 and TRBJ2-3 genes take over; the full variable domain is KAGVTQTPRYLIKTRGQQVTLSCSPISGHRSVSWYQQTPGQGLQFLFEYFSETQRNKGNFPGRFSGRQFSNSRSEMNVSTLELGDSALYLCASSPSDSVGDTQYFGPGTRLTVL.